These 22 T cell receptor beta chains share one sample of origin, sequenced in a study of blood T cell repertoires in COVID-19. Only in-frame clones appear in the TCRdb table, and some are missing; sequencing was by immunoSEQ multiplex PCR. This sample yields a few hundred thousand clones, of which approximately 86% are seen a single time; about 9.3% belongs to the top ten. The specimen sequenced was PBMCs or T cells enriched from blood (not recorded which). The origin of the receptors is a man aged 18 to 30 with acute COVID-19.

J is TRBJ1-1 and V is TRBV20-1; D ambiguous. Trimming removed 4 bases from V and 8 bases from J, with 8 bases in between. The germline V gene has CDR1 DFQATT and CDR2 SNEGSKA (reference sequence). The CDR3 is 10 amino acids. The CDR3 DNA follows: TGCAGTGCTATCCCGGGAGAAGCTTTCTTT. Translation: CSAIPGEAFF.

On this clone itself: In the same sample, other DNA sequences code for this CDR3. The chain uses TRBV24-1 and TRBJ1-3; D gene unclear. The CDR3 is 12 residues long. Germline V gene lookup returns CDR1 KGHDR and CDR2 SFDVKD. The V and J ends lost 2 bases and 5 bases respectively, with 3 bases between them. The CDR3 DNA is TGTGCCACCAGTGATTCAAGAAACACCATATATTTT. Its translation is CATSDSRNTIYF.

The chain has TRBV19 and TRBJ2-7, with D maybe TRBD2 (6 bases). The CDR3 length is 13 residues. The germline V gene has CDR1 LNHDA and CDR2 SQIVND (reference sequence). V lost 5 bases, J lost 5 bases, and 13 bases lay in between. CDR3 in DNA: TGTGCCAGTAGTTGGAGGGGCGGGGACGAGCAGTACTTC. Translating it yields CASSWRGGDEQYF. The full variable domain, in which reference TRBV19 and TRBJ2-7 provide the parts outside the CDR3, is DGGITQSPKYLFRKEGQNVTLSCEQNLNHDAMYWYRQDPGQGLRLIYYSQIVNDFQKGDIAEGYSVSREKKESFPLTVTSAQKNPTAFYLCASSWRGGDEQYFGPGTRLTVT.

J is TRBJ1-2 and V is TRBV29-1, with D possibly matching TRBD1 (5 bases). The CDR3 has 13 residues. The germline gives CDR1 SQVTM, CDR2 ANQGSEA. V was shortened by 3 bases and J by 4 bases, with 12 bases between the two germline ends. DNA for the CDR3: TGCAGCGTTGACGAGGTGGGGGGCTATGGCTACACCTTC. Protein: CSVDEVGGYGYTF.

The rearrangement joins TRBV25-1 to TRBJ2-7; 8 positions agree with TRBD1. The junction had 9 bases not matched to a gene; V was cut back by 6 bases and J by 2 bases. The length of the CDR3 is 15 residues. CDR1 and CDR2 from the germline V gene are MGHDK and SYGVNS. The CDR3 protein is CASSSRGQAAYEQYF. CDR3 sequence (DNA): TGTGCCAGCAGCTCAAGGGGACAGGCAGCCTACGAGCAGTACTTC.

The chain is built from TRBV28 and TRBJ2-2; no reliable D call. The CDR3 length is 15 residues. CDR1 MDHEN and CDR2 SYDVKM come from the germline V gene. The V and J ends lost 3 bases and 0 bases respectively, with 8 bases between them. DNA of the CDR3: TGTGCCAGCAGTTTTCCAATTTCGAACACCGGGGAGCTGTTTTTT. Its translation is CASSFPISNTGELFF.

The chain combines TRBV5-5 with TRBJ2-5; TRBD2 aligns across 7 bases. The CDR3 consists of 15 residues. Germline assignment: CDR1 SGHKS and CDR2 YYEKEE (reference sequence). V dropped 4 bases and J dropped 6; count of bases not matched to a gene: 12. This CDR3 is CASSPLPGEGKTQYF. In DNA, the CDR3 is TGTGCCAGCAGCCCCCTACCCGGGGAGGGAAAGACCCAGTACTTC.

The gene calls are TRBV11-2 and TRBJ2-7, with a possible D match to TRBD1 (6 bases). CDR1 is SGHAT, CDR2 FQNNGV, per germline. This CDR3 contains 15 residues. V was pared by 0 bases and J by 3 bases, with 12 bases between. CDR3 amino acids: CASSLDRNRDYEQYF. In DNA form, the CDR3 reads TGTGCCAGCAGCTTAGATCGTAACAGGGACTACGAGCAGTACTTC. The full variable domain, in which reference TRBV11-2 and TRBJ2-7 provide the parts outside the CDR3, is EAGVAQSPRYKIIEKRQSVAFWCNPISGHATLYWYQQILGQGPKLLIQFQNNGVVDDSQLPKDRFSAERLKGVDSTLKIQPAKLEDSAVYLCASSLDRNRDYEQYFGPGTRLTVT.

J is TRBJ2-6 and V is TRBV2, with a tentative D call TRBD1 (6 bases). V lost 6 bases, J lost 2 bases, and 14 bases lay in between. CDR1 and CDR2 (germline): SNHLY, FYNNEI. CDR3 length equals 16 residues. The CDR3, as DNA: TGTGCCAGCAGACTACAACCAGGGGCTGGGGCCAACGTCCTGACTTTC. Translating gives CASRLQPGAGANVLTF.

The CDR3 nucleotides read TGCGCCAGCAGCTTGTGGTGGGAAAGACAGGGGAGAGGGAGACTAGCGGGAAGCGACGAGCAGTACTTC. Translating it yields CASSLWWERQGRGRLAGSDEQYF. The chain links TRBV5-1 to TRBJ2-7, with TRBD2 identical over 11 bases. Germline CDR1 and CDR2: SGHRS and YFSETQ. The junction had 29 bases not matched to a gene; V was cut back by 1 base and J by 5 bases. The CDR3 extends over 23 amino acids.

The CDR3 DNA is TGTGCCAGCAGCTTAACAGAGGGAGGGGGAGATACGCAGTATTTT. Translated: CASSLTEGGGDTQYF. The chain recombines TRBV7-3 with TRBJ2-3; TRBD2 is a possible D gene (7 bases). Trimming left V 0 bases short and J 5 bases short, with 12 bases between. The CDR3 spans 15 residues. The germline CDR1 and CDR2 sequences are SGHTA and FQGTGA.

V and J are TRBV7-8 and TRBJ1-6; 7 positions agree with TRBD1. V gave up 1 base and J gave up 9 bases; unmatched junction bases: 6. There are 15 residues in the CDR3. Germline V gene lookup returns CDR1 SGHVS and CDR2 FQNEAQ. The CDR3 here is CASSLGQGVVSPLHF. The CDR3 DNA is TGTGCCAGCAGCTTAGGACAGGGCGTAGTTTCACCCCTCCACTTT.

This clone is a singleton in its sample. The genes are TRBV2 and TRBJ1-6, with 8 positions matching TRBD1. The V and J ends lost 6 bases and 7 bases, in that order; junction bases with no gene match: 8. The CDR3 extends over 15 amino acids. Germline CDR1 and CDR2: SNHLY and FYNNEI. The CDR3 is CASRDRAGGNSPLHF. CDR3 sequence (DNA): TGTGCCAGCAGAGACAGAGCAGGGGGCAATTCACCCCTCCACTTT.

This rearrangement joins TRBV18 to TRBJ1-1; D perhaps matches TRBD1 (5 bases). CDR1 and CDR2 (germline): KGHSH, LQKENI. V lost 2 bases, J lost 1 base, and 17 bases lay in between. CDR3 length: 17 amino acids. For the CDR3, the DNA is TGTGCCAGCTCACCAAAGATCGGAGACAGAGCGAACACTGAAGCTTTCTTT. Its translation is CASSPKIGDRANTEAFF.

The V call is TRBV7-6, the J call TRBJ1-6, with D tentatively TRBD1 (6 bases). Germline assignment: CDR1 SGHVS and CDR2 FNYEAQ. The CDR3 is 17 residues long. V was pared by 0 bases and J by 3 bases, with 12 bases between. This CDR3 is CASSLAGPGVYNSPLHF. The DNA for the CDR3 is TGTGCCAGCAGCTTAGCGGGGCCAGGGGTCTATAATTCACCCCTCCACTTT.

The chain couples TRBV4-1 to TRBJ1-2, with D perhaps TRBD1 (5 bases). Trimming removed 6 bases from V and 7 bases from J, with 18 bases in between. The CDR3 covers 14 residues. Germline V gives CDR1 MGHRA, CDR2 YSYEKL. The CDR3 DNA sequence: TGCGCCAGCAGGCCCCCCGGGGGAGGTCGTGGCTACACCTTC. As protein: CASRPPGGGRGYTF.

The chain joins TRBV3-1 (or the pseudogene TRBV3-2) to TRBJ2-2; 7 positions agree with TRBD2. This CDR3 spans 16 amino acids. Trimming removed 6 bases from V and 2 bases from J; junction bases left unmatched: 9. Germline CDR1 is LGHDT and CDR2 is YNNKEL (reference sequence). The CDR3 protein is CASSLREGPNTGELFF. CDR3 sequence (DNA): TGTGCCAGCAGTCTAAGGGAGGGCCCAAACACCGGGGAGCTGTTTTTT.

This clone was detected a few times. The chain's CDR3 is CASSLAGTYYEQYF. Here the CDR3 DNA reads TGTGCCAGCAGCTTGGCGGGTACGTACTACGAGCAGTACTTC. The V call is TRBV11-2, the J call TRBJ2-7, with a tentative D call TRBD2 (5 bases). V dropped 3 bases and J dropped 3 bases, with 12 bases sitting between them. In germline, CDR1 is SGHAT, CDR2 FQNNGV. CDR3 length equals 14 residues.

The chain carries TRBV9 and TRBJ1-2, with a possible D match to TRBD1 (6 bases). Per germline, CDR1 SGDLS and CDR2 YYNGEE. With 4 bases removed from V and 3 bases from J, the gap between germline ends came to 16 bases. This CDR3 comprises 15 residues. This CDR3 reads CASSPTTAGDYGYTF. The CDR3 region has the DNA TGTGCCAGCAGCCCGACTACGGCAGGGGACTATGGCTACACCTTC.

The chain employs TRBV19 and TRBJ2-7; D perhaps matches TRBD2 (6 bases). Germline V gene sequence: CDR1 LNHDA, CDR2 SQIVND (reference sequence). The CDR3 is 14 residues long. The V end lost 1 base, the J end lost 3 bases, and 10 bases lay between the germline ends. Here the CDR3 DNA reads TGTGCCAGTAGTATAGGCGGGACCTACTACGAGCAGTACTTC. Translation gives CASSIGGTYYEQYF.

The rearrangement joins TRBV5-6 to TRBJ2-7, with 7 bases matching TRBD1. Germline assignment: CDR1 SGHDT and CDR2 YYEEEE. This CDR3 comprises 15 residues. V was pared by 4 bases and J by 0 bases, with 7 bases of the junction left unmatched. The CDR3 DNA follows: TGTGCCAGCAGCCCCGCCGGGACAGCCTCCTACGAGCAGTACTTC. Protein: CASSPAGTASYEQYF.

This chain joins TRBV7-3 and TRBJ2-3, with TRBD1 matching 10 bases. The CDR3 is 15 residues long. CDR1 is SGHTA and CDR2 is FQGTGA in the germline V gene. The V segment lost 5 bases and the J segment 4 bases; nucleotides outside the gene matches: 6. This chain's CDR3 is CASSESGTGADTQYF. CDR3 bases: TGTGCCAGCAGCGAATCCGGGACAGGGGCAGATACGCAGTATTTT.